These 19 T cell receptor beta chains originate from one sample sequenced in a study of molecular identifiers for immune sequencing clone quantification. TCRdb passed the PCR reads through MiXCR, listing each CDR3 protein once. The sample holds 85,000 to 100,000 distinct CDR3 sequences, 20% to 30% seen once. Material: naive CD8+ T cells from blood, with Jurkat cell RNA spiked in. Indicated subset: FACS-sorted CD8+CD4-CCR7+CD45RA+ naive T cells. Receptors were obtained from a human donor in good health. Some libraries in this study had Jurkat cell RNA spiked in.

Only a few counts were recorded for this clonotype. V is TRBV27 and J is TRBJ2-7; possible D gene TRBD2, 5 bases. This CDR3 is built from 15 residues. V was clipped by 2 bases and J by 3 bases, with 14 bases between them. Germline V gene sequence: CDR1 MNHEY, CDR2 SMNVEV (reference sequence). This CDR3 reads CASSLGLGGLYEQYF. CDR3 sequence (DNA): TGTGCCAGCAGTTTAGGCCTAGGCGGGCTCTACGAGCAGTACTTC.

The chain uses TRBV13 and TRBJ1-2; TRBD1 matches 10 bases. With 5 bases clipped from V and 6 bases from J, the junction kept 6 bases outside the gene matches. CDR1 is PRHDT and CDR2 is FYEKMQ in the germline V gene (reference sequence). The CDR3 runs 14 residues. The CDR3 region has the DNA TGTGCCAGCAGCGGGACAGGGGCGGTGGATGGCTACACCTTC. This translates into CASSGTGAVDGYTF.

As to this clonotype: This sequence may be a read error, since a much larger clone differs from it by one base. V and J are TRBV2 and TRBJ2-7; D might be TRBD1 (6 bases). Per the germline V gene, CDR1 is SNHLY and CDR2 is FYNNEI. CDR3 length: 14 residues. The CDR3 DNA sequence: TGTACCAGCAGTGGCCAGACAGGCTCGGCCGAGCAGTACTTC. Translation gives CTSSGQTGSAEQYF.

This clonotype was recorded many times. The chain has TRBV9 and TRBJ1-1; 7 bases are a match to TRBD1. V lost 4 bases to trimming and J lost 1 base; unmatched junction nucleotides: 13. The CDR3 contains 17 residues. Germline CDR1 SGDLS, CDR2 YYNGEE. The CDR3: CASSPPRGAKGNTEAFF. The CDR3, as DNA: TGTGCCAGCAGCCCCCCCAGGGGGGCTAAGGGGAACACTGAAGCTTTCTTT.

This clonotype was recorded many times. Written as DNA, the CDR3 is TGTGCCAGCAGCTTTTCGGAAGGGGGCTTTAGTTCACCCCTCCACTTT. It is translated as CASSFSEGGFSSPLHF. V gene TRBV7-9 combines with J gene TRBJ1-6; 7 nucleotides agree with TRBD1. From germline, CDR1 is SEHNR and CDR2 FQNEAQ (reference sequence). Trimming removed 3 bases from V and 9 bases from J; junction bases left unmatched: 11. The CDR3 loop spans 16 amino acids.

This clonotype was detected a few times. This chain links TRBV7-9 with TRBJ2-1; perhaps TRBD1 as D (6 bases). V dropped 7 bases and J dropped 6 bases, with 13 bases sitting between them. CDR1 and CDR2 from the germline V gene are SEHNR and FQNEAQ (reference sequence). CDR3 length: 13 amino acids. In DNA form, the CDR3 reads TGTGCCAGCATATCACAGGGATTCAATGAGCAGTTCTTC. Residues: CASISQGFNEQFF.

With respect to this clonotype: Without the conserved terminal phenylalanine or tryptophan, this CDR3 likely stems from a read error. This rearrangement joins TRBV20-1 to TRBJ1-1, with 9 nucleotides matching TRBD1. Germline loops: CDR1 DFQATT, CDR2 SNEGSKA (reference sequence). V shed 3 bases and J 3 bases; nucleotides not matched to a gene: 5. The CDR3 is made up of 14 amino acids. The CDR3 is CSASRRDRDTEAFV. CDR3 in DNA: TGCAGTGCTAGTCGTCGGGACAGGGACACTGAAGCTTTCGTT.

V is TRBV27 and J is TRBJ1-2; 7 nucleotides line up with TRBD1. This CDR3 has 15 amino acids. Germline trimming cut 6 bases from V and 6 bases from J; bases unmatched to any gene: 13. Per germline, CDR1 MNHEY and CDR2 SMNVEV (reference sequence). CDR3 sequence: CASRTFDRERDGYTF. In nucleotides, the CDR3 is TGTGCCAGCAGAACTTTTGACAGGGAACGGGATGGCTACACCTTC.

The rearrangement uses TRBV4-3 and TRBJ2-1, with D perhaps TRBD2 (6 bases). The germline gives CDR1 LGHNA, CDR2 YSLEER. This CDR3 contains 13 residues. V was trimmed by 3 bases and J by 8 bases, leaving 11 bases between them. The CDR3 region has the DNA TGCGCCAGCAGCCAGAGGCGGGGAGATGAGCAGTTCTTC. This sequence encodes CASSQRRGDEQFF.

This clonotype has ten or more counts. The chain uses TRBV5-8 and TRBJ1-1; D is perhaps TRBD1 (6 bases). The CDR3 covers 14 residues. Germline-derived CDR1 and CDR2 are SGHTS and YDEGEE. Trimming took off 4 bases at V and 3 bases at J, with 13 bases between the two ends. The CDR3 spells CASSLQGRDTEAFF. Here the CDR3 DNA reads TGTGCCAGCAGCCTACAGGGTCGGGACACTGAAGCTTTCTTT.

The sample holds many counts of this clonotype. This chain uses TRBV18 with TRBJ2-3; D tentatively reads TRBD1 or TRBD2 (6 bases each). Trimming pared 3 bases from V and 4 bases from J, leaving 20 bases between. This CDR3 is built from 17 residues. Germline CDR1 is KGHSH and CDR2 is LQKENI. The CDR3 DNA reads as TGTGCCAGCTCACCCTGGTACGGACAGAGGAGGGCAGATACGCAGTATTTT. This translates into CASSPWYGQRRADTQYF.

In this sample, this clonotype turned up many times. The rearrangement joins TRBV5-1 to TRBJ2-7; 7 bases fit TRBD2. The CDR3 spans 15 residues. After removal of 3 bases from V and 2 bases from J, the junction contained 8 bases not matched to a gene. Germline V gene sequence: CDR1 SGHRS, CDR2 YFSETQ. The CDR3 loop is CASSWGSGATYEQYF. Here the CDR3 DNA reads TGCGCCAGCAGCTGGGGGAGCGGGGCAACCTACGAGCAGTACTTC.

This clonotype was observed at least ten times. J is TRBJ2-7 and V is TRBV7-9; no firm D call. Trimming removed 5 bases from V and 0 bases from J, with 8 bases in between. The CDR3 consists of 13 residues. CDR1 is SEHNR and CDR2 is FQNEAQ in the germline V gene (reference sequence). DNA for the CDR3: TGTGCCAGCAGCCCTACGTTCTCCTACGAGCAGTACTTC. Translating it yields CASSPTFSYEQYF.

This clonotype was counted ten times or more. The CDR3: CASARDEVGSGNTEAFF. The CDR3 DNA reads as TGTGCTAGTGCGAGAGACGAGGTGGGATCTGGGAACACTGAAGCTTTCTTT. The rearrangement uses TRBV12-5 and TRBJ1-1; D call uncertain. V lost 7 bases to trimming and J lost 1 base, with 22 bases between them. The germline V gene encodes CDR1 LGHNT and CDR2 FRNRAP. The CDR3 covers 17 residues.

CDR3: CASSWTGGELFF. The CDR3 DNA is TGTGCCAGCAGTTGGACAGGCGGGGAGCTGTTTTTT. This chain uses TRBV12-3 or TRBV12-4 with TRBJ2-2; TRBD1 matches 7 bases. J lost 7 bases, V lost 4 bases, and 0 bases had no gene match. The length of the CDR3 is 12 residues.

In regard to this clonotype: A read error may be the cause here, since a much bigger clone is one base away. The CDR3 loop is CSVRGRGHSSYEQYF. CDR3 sequence (DNA): TGCAGTGTTAGAGGTCGAGGACACTCCTCCTACGAGCAGTACTTC. The V call is TRBV20-1, the J call TRBJ2-7; weak D call: TRBD1 (5 bases). Germline CDR1 reads DFQATT; CDR2 reads SNEGSKA (reference sequence). The CDR3 has 15 amino acids.

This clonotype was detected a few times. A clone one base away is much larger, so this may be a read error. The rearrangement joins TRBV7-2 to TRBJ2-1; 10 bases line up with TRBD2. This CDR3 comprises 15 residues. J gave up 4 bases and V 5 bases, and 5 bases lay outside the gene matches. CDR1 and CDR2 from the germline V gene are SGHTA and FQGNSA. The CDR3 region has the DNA TGTGCCAGCAGCGTACTAGCGGGAACTTACAATGAGCAGTTCTTC. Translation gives CASSVLAGTYNEQFF.

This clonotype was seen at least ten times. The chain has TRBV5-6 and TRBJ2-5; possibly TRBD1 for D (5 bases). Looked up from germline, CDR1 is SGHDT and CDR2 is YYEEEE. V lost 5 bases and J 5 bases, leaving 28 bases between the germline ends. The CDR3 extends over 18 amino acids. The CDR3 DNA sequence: TGTGCCAGCAGTCAATTAGGCCAGGACATCAATAACCGCGAGACCCAGTACTTC. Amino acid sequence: CASSQLGQDINNRETQYF.

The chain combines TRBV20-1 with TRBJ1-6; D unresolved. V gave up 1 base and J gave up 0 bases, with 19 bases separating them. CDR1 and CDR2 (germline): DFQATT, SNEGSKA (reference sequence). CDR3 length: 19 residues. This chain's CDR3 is CSARVSRGEKGSYNSPLHF. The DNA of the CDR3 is TGCAGTGCTAGAGTATCGCGGGGAGAAAAAGGCTCCTATAATTCACCCCTCCACTTT.